Presented here are 22 T cell receptor beta chains from one specimen sequenced in a study of T cells in Graves' hyperthyroidism and ophthalmopathy (dated by TCRdb to the late 2010s). The receptor library was made with multiplex PCR. Data came from an Illumina HiSeq 2000. Amplification of TCR beta CDR3 regions was carried out from RNA transcripts. The first round of RT-PCR for the TCR CDR3 was performed with the HTBI primer set and the Qiagen OneStep RT-PCR kit. TCRdb trimmed the raw reads at Q25, called clones with MiXCR and kept productive beta chains. Merged by CDR3 protein, the rows form single entries marked with the most common genes and DNA. This sample holds about 500,000 distinct CDR3 sequences; more than 15% were observed only once. The biggest ten clones account for roughly a sixth of the sample. Sequences were obtained from blood. The receptors were gathered from a woman aged 18-29 years with Graves' ophthalmopathy.

The chain carries TRBV10-3 and TRBJ2-1, with D perhaps TRBD1 or TRBD2 (5 bases each). The CDR3 extends over 12 amino acids. V was pared by 3 bases and J by 7 bases, with 7 bases between. The V gene's germline CDR1 is ENHRY and CDR2 SYGVKD. The CDR3 nucleotides read TGTGCCATCAGTGATGGGGGTAATGAGCAGTTCTTC. Translation gives CAISDGGNEQFF.

This clonotype was seen a few times. This rearrangement joins TRBV6-1 to TRBJ2-7; 8 bases match TRBD1. Germline loops: CDR1 MNHNS, CDR2 SASEGT. V lost 7 bases to trimming and J lost 9 bases; unmatched junction nucleotides: 14. This CDR3 comprises 14 residues. CDR3 coding DNA: TGTGCCAGCAACCGAGGAACAGGGGGAGTTGGGCAGTACTTC. It encodes CASNRGTGGVGQYF.

This clonotype was observed many times. The rearrangement uses TRBV2 and TRBJ2-7; D is uncertain. CDR1 SNHLY and CDR2 FYNNEI come from the germline V gene. V lost 2 bases and J lost 2, with 4 bases in between. The CDR3 is made up of 12 amino acids. In DNA form, the CDR3 reads TGTGCCAGCAGTGAAAGGCCCTACGAGCAGTACTTC. Amino acid sequence: CASSERPYEQYF.

This clonotype was seen repeatedly, ten times or more. The chain is built from TRBV11-2 and TRBJ2-7, with D tentatively TRBD1 (5 bases). Trimming left V 5 bases short and J 2 bases short, with 13 bases between. Germline CDR1 reads SGHAT; CDR2 reads FQNNGV. The CDR3 covers 14 residues. The CDR3 sequence is CASSPRNRPYEQYF. CDR3 DNA sequence: TGTGCCAGCAGCCCCCGGAACAGGCCCTACGAGCAGTACTTC.

This clonotype was seen ten or more times. The chain uses TRBV2 and TRBJ2-1, with unresolved D. In germline, CDR1 is SNHLY, CDR2 FYNNEI. V lost 4 bases to trimming and J lost 7 bases, with 8 bases between them. The CDR3 has 12 residues. The CDR3 is CASSVQENEQFF. The DNA of the CDR3 is TGTGCCAGCAGTGTCCAGGAGAATGAGCAGTTCTTC.

This chain connects TRBV20-1 to TRBJ2-3, with D possibly being TRBD1 (5 bases). Germline V gene lookup returns CDR1 DFQATT and CDR2 SNEGSKA (reference sequence). The V end lost 5 bases, the J end lost 6 bases, and 15 bases lay between the germline ends. The CDR3 consists of 13 residues. CDR3 nucleotides: TGCAGTGCTCTTAGACCAGCAGGGGATACGCAGTATTTT. Encoded protein: CSALRPAGDTQYF.

V and J are TRBV7-9 and TRBJ1-2; possibly TRBD1 for D (6 bases). CDR1 is SEHNR, CDR2 FQNEAQ, per germline (reference sequence). This CDR3 comprises 17 residues. The germline V and J ends were trimmed by 1 base and 0 bases, with 15 bases remaining between them. The CDR3 nucleotides are TGTGCCAGCAGCTTAGAAGGGCGGAGGGGGACTAACTATGGCTACACCTTC. Protein sequence: CASSLEGRRGTNYGYTF.

In its sample, this clonotype was seen many times. J is TRBJ1-1 and V is TRBV27, with D unclear. V gave up 0 bases and J gave up 4 bases, with 12 bases separating them. The germline CDR1 and CDR2 sequences are MNHEY and SMNVEV (reference sequence). CDR3 length: 15 amino acids. The CDR3 DNA is TGTGCCAGCAGTTTATCTGCGGGTGGAGGCACTGAAGCTTTCTTT. Its protein is CASSLSAGGGTEAFF.

This clonotype has at least ten counts. This chain connects TRBV7-9 to TRBJ2-7, with 9 bases identical to TRBD1. The V and J ends lost 1 base and 5 bases, in that order; junction bases with no gene match: 6. The CDR3 loop spans 15 amino acids. CDR1 SEHNR and CDR2 FQNEAQ come from the germline V gene (reference sequence). Here the CDR3 DNA reads TGTGCCAGCAGCTTAGAAGACAGGGGGATCGACGAGCAGTACTTC. It encodes CASSLEDRGIDEQYF. Complete variable domain (other parts from reference TRBV7-9 and TRBJ2-7): DTGVSQNPRHKITKRGQNVTFRCDPISEHNRLYWYRQTLGQGPEFLTYFQNEAQLEKSRLLSDRFSAERPKGSFSTLEIQRTEQGDSAMYLCASSLEDRGIDEQYFGPGTRLTVT.

This clonotype has a count of ten or more. V is TRBV28 and J is TRBJ1-1; D may be TRBD1 (6 bases). The CDR3 contains 11 residues. V lost 10 bases and J lost 4, with 10 bases in between. The germline V gene has CDR1 MDHEN and CDR2 SYDVKM. The CDR3 DNA is TGTGCCATACAGGGCCGCACTGAAGCTTTCTTT. Translating gives CAIQGRTEAFF.

This clonotype has ten or more counts. The chain has TRBV28 and TRBJ2-7; D may match TRBD1 or TRBD2 (5 bases each). V was pared by 4 bases and J by 4 bases, with 14 bases between. This CDR3 is 14 amino acids long. CDR1 is MDHEN, CDR2 SYDVKM, per germline. CDR3 DNA sequence: TGTGCCAGCAGTTCCAGGGAGTTAGTTTACGAGCAGTACTTC. It codes for CASSSRELVYEQYF.

With respect to this clonotype: Since a much larger clone is just one base distant, this may be a read error. The chain has TRBV10-3 and TRBJ1-5; maybe TRBD1 (5 bases). The germline CDR1 and CDR2 sequences are ENHRY and SYGVKD. Trimming pared 2 bases from V and 6 bases from J, leaving 14 bases between. The CDR3 covers 15 residues. The CDR3 protein is CAISERRWGGQPQHF. As DNA, the CDR3 is TGTGCCATCAGTGAGCGGAGATGGGGGGGTCAGCCCCAGCATTTT.

On this clonotype: One base away lies a much larger clone, so this may be a sequencing read error. The V and J genes are TRBV7-3 and TRBJ2-7; 14 bases agree with TRBD2. Germline V gives CDR1 SGHTA, CDR2 FQGTGA. CDR3 length: 15 residues. Trimming cost V 5 bases and J 6 bases; bases outside gene matches: 6. CDR3 sequence: CASSHKGLAGGEQYF. In DNA, the CDR3 is TGTGCCAGCAGCCATAAAGGACTAGCGGGAGGCGAGCAGTACTTC.

This chain connects TRBV4-1 to TRBJ2-7; TRBD1 aligns across 8 bases. V dropped 0 bases and J dropped 3; count of bases not matched to a gene: 4. CDR1 is MGHRA, CDR2 YSYEKL, per germline. This CDR3 region has 15 residues. The CDR3 bases are TGCGCCAGCAGCCAAGATGCCGGACAGGGCTACGAGCAGTACTTC. Its protein product is CASSQDAGQGYEQYF.

There are many counts of this clonotype. The chain joins TRBV18 to TRBJ1-2; D gene ambiguous. The CDR3 covers 14 residues. From germline, CDR1 is KGHSH and CDR2 LQKENI. V gave up 0 bases and J gave up 3 bases, with 8 bases separating them. CDR3 DNA sequence: TGTGCCAGCTCACCACCCGCGAGGGACTATGGCTACACCTTC. Protein product: CASSPPARDYGYTF.

V usage is TRBV7-2 and J usage is TRBJ2-5, with a weak D call TRBD2 (7 bases). The V gene lost 5 bases and the J gene lost 5 bases, with 21 bases spanning the gap. This CDR3 comprises 16 residues. CDR1 is SGHTA and CDR2 is FQGNSA in the germline V gene. CDR3 coding DNA: TGTGCCAGCAGCCTTCAACCGGGGGGCCTTTGGGAGACCCAGTACTTC. Its translation: CASSLQPGGLWETQYF.

This clonotype occurred a few times. The chain uses TRBV4-2 and TRBJ1-1, with D possibly TRBD1 on 5 matching bases. This CDR3 contains 14 residues. V shed 0 bases and J shed 4 bases, with 9 bases lying between them. Per germline, CDR1 LGHNA and CDR2 YNFKEQ. The CDR3 here is CASSQDLRGTEAFF. The CDR3 nucleotides read TGTGCCAGCAGCCAAGATCTAAGGGGCACTGAAGCTTTCTTT.

The chain is built from TRBV5-1 and TRBJ1-2; 10 positions agree with TRBD1. V lost 7 bases, J lost 2 bases, and 8 bases stayed unmatched. This CDR3 region has 15 residues. Germline CDR1 SGHRS, CDR2 YFSETQ. CDR3 region: CASESGTGANYGYTF. DNA for the CDR3: TGCGCCAGCGAGAGTGGGACAGGGGCCAACTATGGCTACACCTTC.

V usage is TRBV7-2 and J usage is TRBJ1-6; D is unresolved. Germline V gene data show CDR1 as SGHTA and CDR2 as FQGNSA. V shed 1 base and J shed 10 bases, with 14 bases lying between them. This CDR3 region has 15 residues. CDR3 amino acids: CASSLVSRLGSPLHF. The DNA for the CDR3 is TGTGCCAGCAGCTTAGTTAGCCGGTTGGGGTCACCCCTCCACTTT. The whole variable domain, remainder taken from reference TRBV7-2 and TRBJ1-6, is GAGVSQSPSNKVTEKGKDVELRCDPISGHTALYWYRQSLGQGLEFLIYFQGNSAPDKSGLPSDRFSAERTGGSVSTLTIQRTQQEDSAVYLCASSLVSRLGSPLHFGNGTRLTVT.

This clonotype was seen ten or more times. This chain connects TRBV28 to TRBJ2-1, with 7 bases matching TRBD2. This CDR3 is built from 14 residues. V gave up 6 bases and J gave up 7 bases; unmatched junction bases: 9. Germline V lookup: CDR1 MDHEN, CDR2 SYDVKM. The DNA of the CDR3 is TGTGCCAGCAGCCCTAGCGGCCCTCTGAATGAGCAGTTCTTC. Amino acids: CASSPSGPLNEQFF.

V is TRBV15 and J is TRBJ1-6; the D gene is possibly TRBD1 (6 bases). Per the germline V gene, CDR1 is LNHNV and CDR2 is YYDKDF (reference sequence). Trimming stripped 0 bases from V and 10 bases from J, with 16 bases between. CDR3 length: 16 residues. CDR3 residues: CATSRDRRAGASPLHF. In DNA, the CDR3 is TGTGCCACCAGCAGAGATCGGAGGGCAGGGGCATCACCCCTCCACTTT.

This clonotype has at least ten counts. The chain has TRBV20-1 and TRBJ1-1; the match to TRBD1 covers 10 bases. The CDR3 loop spans 13 amino acids. Germline CDR1 and CDR2: DFQATT and SNEGSKA (reference sequence). The junction had 1 base not matched to a gene; V was cut back by 6 bases and J by 0 bases. The CDR3 region is CSADRGLNTEAFF. The CDR3 region has the DNA TGCAGTGCCGACAGGGGGCTGAACACTGAAGCTTTCTTT.